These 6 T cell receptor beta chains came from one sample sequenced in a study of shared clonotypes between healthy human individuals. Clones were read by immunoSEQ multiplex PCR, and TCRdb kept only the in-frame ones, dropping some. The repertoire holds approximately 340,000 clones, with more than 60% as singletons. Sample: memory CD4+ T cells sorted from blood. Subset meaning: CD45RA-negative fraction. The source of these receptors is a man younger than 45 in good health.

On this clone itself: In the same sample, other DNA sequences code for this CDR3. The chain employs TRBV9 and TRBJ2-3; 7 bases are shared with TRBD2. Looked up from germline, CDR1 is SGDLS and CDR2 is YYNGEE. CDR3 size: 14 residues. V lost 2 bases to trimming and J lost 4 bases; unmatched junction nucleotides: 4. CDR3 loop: CASSVGGSSDTQYF. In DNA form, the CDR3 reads TGTGCCAGCAGCGTCGGCGGGAGTTCAGATACGCAGTATTTT.

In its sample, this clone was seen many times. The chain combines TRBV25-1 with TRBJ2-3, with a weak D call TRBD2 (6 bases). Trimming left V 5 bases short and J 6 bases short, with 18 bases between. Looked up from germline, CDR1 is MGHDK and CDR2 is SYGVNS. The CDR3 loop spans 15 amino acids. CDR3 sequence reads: CASSNATGGGDTQYF. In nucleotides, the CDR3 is TGTGCCAGCAGTAACGCTACCGGTGGAGGGGATACGCAGTATTTT.

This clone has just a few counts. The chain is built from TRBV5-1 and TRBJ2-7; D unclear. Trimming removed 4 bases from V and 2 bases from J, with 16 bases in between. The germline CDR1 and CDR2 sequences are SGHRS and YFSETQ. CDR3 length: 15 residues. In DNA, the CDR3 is TGCGCCAGCAGCGTTGATGGAAACCCAGCCTACGAGCAGTACTTC. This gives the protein CASSVDGNPAYEQYF. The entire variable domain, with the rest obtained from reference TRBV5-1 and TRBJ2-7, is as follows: KAGVTQTPRYLIKTRGQQVTLSCSPISGHRSVSWYQQTPGQGLQFLFEYFSETQRNKGNFPGRFSGRQFSNSRSEMNVSTLELGDSALYLCASSVDGNPAYEQYFGPGTRLTVT.

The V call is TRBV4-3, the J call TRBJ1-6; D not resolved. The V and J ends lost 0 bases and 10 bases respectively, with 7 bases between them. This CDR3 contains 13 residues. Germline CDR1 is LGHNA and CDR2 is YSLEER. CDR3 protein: CASSQDLASPLHF. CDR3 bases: TGCGCCAGCAGCCAAGATTTGGCCTCACCCCTCCACTTT.

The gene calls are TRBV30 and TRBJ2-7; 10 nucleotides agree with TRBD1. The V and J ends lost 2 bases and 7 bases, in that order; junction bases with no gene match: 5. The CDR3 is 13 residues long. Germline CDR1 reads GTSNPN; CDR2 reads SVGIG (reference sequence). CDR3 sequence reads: CAWSRQGAGEQYF. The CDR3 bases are TGTGCCTGGAGTAGACAGGGGGCGGGAGAGCAGTACTTC.

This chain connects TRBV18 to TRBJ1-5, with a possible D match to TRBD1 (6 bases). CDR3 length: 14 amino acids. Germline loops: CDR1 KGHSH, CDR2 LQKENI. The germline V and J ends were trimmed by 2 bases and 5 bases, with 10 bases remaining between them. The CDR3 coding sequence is TGTGCCAGCTCACCATCCAGGGGCGATCAGCCCCAGCATTTT. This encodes CASSPSRGDQPQHF.